This record looks at one T cell receptor (beta chain) sequence and its context. Its antigen is not known. Germline CDR1 and CDR2: SGHAT and FQNNGV. The CDR3 spans 14 residues. Trimming cost V 4 bases and J 3 bases, with 13 bases left between them. The PCR ran on 60 Vbeta and 13 Jbeta primers. Using immunoSEQ multiplex PCR, the repertoire was profiled, and TCRdb retains in-frame clones only, with some absent. The data show roughly 150,000 clones, with roughly 87% seen just once and 5.5% to 6% held by the top ten. The sample originates from a study of cytomegalovirus exposure and HLA in healthy donors. Findings and caveats of the study: Fewer N-insertions than the approximately 700-donor mean were reportedly shown by an Asian-associated ancestry cluster in a later analysis. From TCR beta sequences, most subjects' HLA-A and HLA-B alleles were reportedly predicted accurately.

Sequenced input: PBMCs. The chain recombines TRBV11-2 with TRBJ2-7, with D hard to call. This TCR was recovered from a man aged 25-45 years in good health and CMV-seropositive. CDR3 region: CASSSEATYYEQYF. The CDR3, as DNA: TGTGCCAGCAGCTCGGAAGCGACGTACTACGAGCAGTACTTC. Using reference TRBV11-2 and TRBJ2-7 for the parts outside the CDR3, the full variable domain is EAGVAQSPRYKIIEKRQSVAFWCNPISGHATLYWYQQILGQGPKLLIQFQNNGVVDDSQLPKDRFSAERLKGVDSTLKIQPAKLEDSAVYLCASSSEATYYEQYFGPGTRLTVT.